This T cell receptor (beta chain) was found in a study of beta chain features in type 1 diabetes. This clone was seen only a few times. Expressed TCRB transcripts were sequenced because the entire RNA isolate underwent reverse transcription. Sequencing used immunoSEQ multiplex PCR; TCRdb keeps in-frame clones, though not all of them. Counted here are around 320,000 clones, 12% to 15% occurring once; the ten biggest clones make up about 6.7%. CDR3 length equals 13 residues. Germline V gene data show CDR1 as PRHDT and CDR2 as FYEKMQ (reference sequence). V dropped 0 bases and J dropped 4 bases, with 6 bases sitting between them. Averaging around 120 mL, one heparinised blood draw was given by each donor.

This sequence originates from a man in his thirties or forties in good health. The chain employs TRBV13 and TRBJ1-2, with no clear D. The sample taken for sequencing was central memory CD4+ T cells from blood. The CDR3 coding sequence is TGTGCCAGCAGCTTAGGGCCGGCCTATGGCTACACCTTC. Translating it yields CASSLGPAYGYTF. Variable domain in full (rest from reference TRBV13 and TRBJ1-2): AAGVIQSPRHLIKEKRETATLKCYPIPRHDTVYWYQQGPGQDPQFLISFYEKMQSDKGSIPDRFSAQQFSDYHSELNMSSLELGDSALYFCASSLGPAYGYTFGSGTRLTVV.